This is a list of T cell receptor beta chains from one sample in a study of T cell changes during pregnancy in multiple sclerosis. The data were produced by immunoSEQ multiplex PCR, yet TCRdb's version contains in-frame clones alone and is incomplete. Here the sample spans about 70,000 clones, 80% to 95% being singletons. Here the sequenced sample was peripheral blood, taken in the first trimester of pregnancy. These receptors originate from a female donor with multiple sclerosis, enrolled in a pregnancy study. Each CDR3 is given with its conserved first and last residue. Each record gives: J gene, clone size, V gene, D gene, CDR3 DNA, CDR3 protein. A D gene is named only where the DNA matches it firmly. Some rows mark clone size as missing; the rest say once, few, many or name a class of expanded clone.

TRBJ2-2 | once | TRBV2 | TRBD2 | TGTGCCAGCAGGGTCACTAGCGGTGCCACCGGGGAGCTGTTTTTT | CASRVTSGATGELFF
TRBJ1-6 | . | TRBV27 | . | TGTGCCAGCAGGAGTATATACAGGAGCAGTAATTCACCCCTCCACTTT | CASRSIYRSSNSPLHF
TRBJ2-1 | . | TRBV9 | . | TGTGCCAGCAGCGTATCTTCGGGGGATGTCTCCTACAATGAGCAGTTCTTC | CASSVSSGDVSYNEQFF
TRBJ1-2 | medium-sized | TRBV9 | . | TGTGCCAGCAGCGTAGATCTATTTCCGGATGGCTACACCTTC | CASSVDLFPDGYTF
TRBJ1-1 | . | TRBV5-1 | . | TGCGCCAGCAGCTTGGCAGGGGCCACTGAAGCTTTCTTT | CASSLAGATEAFF
TRBJ2-2 | . | TRBV5-1 | TRBD2 | TGCGCCAGCAGCCAGTTGAGGACTAGCGGGAGTAGCAGGGAGCTGTTTTTT | CASSQLRTSGSSRELFF
TRBJ1-6 | once | TRBV18 | . | TGTGCCAGCTCACTCGGGACTGGGGATTCACCCCTCCACTTT | CASSLGTGDSPLHF
TRBJ2-7 | . | TRBV29-1 | TRBD1 | TGCAGCGTTAAGGGGGGGACAGGGGTTGAGCAGTACTTC | CSVKGGTGVEQYF
TRBJ2-1 | . | TRBV28 | . | TGTGCCAGCAGTCCGATCGGGGAGCAGTTCTTC | CASSPIGEQFF
TRBJ2-7 | . | TRBV28 | TRBD2 | TGTGCCAGCAGGACTAGCGGGAGGTTGTACGAGCAGTACTTC | CASRTSGRLYEQYF
TRBJ1-1 | . | TRBV7-9 | TRBD1 | TGTGCCGGACAGGGGTTGGGCGCTGAAGCTTTCTTT | CAGQGLGAEAFF
TRBJ2-6 | . | TRBV5-2 | . | TGTGCCAGCAATGACTCAAGTACACAAAGTCGGGCCAACGTCCTGACTTTC | CASNDSSTQSRANVLTF
TRBJ2-7 | . | TRBV10-1 | . | TGCGCCAGCAGTGAGTCAACAGGGAACGAGCAGTACTTC | CASSESTGNEQYF
TRBJ2-1 | . | TRBV6-1 | TRBD1 | TGTGCCAGCAGAACCGGGACAGGAATGAATGAGCAGTTCTTC | CASRTGTGMNEQFF
TRBJ2-3 | . | TRBV28 | TRBD2 | TGTGCCAGCATGCTAGCGGGAGGTAGGAAGGATACGCAGTATTTT | CASMLAGGRKDTQYF
TRBJ2-7 | . | TRBV4-2 | . | TGTGCCAGCAGCCAAGCCCCCGGGACTGGAATCTACGAGCAGTACTTC | CASSQAPGTGIYEQYF
TRBJ1-6 | . | TRBV7-8 | . | TGTGCCAGCAGCTTAGGCGCGGAGAGCTCCTATAATTCACCCCTCCACTTT | CASSLGAESSYNSPLHF
TRBJ1-1 | once | TRBV19 | . | TGTGCCAGTAGTATTCAGGGAGGCACTGAAGCTTTCTTT | CASSIQGGTEAFF
TRBJ1-4 | . | TRBV18 | . | TGTGCCAGCGCGCCCAGGGGATTGTCAACTAATGAAAAACTGTTTTTT | CASAPRGLSTNEKLFF
TRBJ2-2 | . | TRBV15 | TRBD2 | TGTGCCACCAGACCGACTAGCGGGAGTCGGAGGACCGGGGAGCTGTTTTTT | CATRPTSGSRRTGELFF
TRBJ1-2 | once | TRBV6-5 | . | TGTGCCAGCAGGGCGGGGGCGGCATCGGTTTACACCTTC | CASRAGAASVYTF
TRBJ2-4 | . | TRBV6-1 | . | TGTGCCAGCAGTGAAACAGGGTTGTTGGACAAGAACATTCAGTACTTC | CASSETGLLDKNIQYF
TRBJ1-2 | . | TRBV27 | . | TGTGCCAGCAGTTCCTCGCCGGGGAAAGGCTACACCTTC | CASSSSPGKGYTF
TRBJ1-1 | few | TRBV10-3 | . | TGTGCCATCAAATGGAGTACGAACACTGAAGCTTTCTTT | CAIKWSTNTEAFF
TRBJ1-2 | . | TRBV29-1 | TRBD1 | TGCAGCGTTTCGACCGGGACAGATGTAAACTATGGCTACACCTTC | CSVSTGTDVNYGYTF
TRBJ1-1 | once | TRBV10-3 | TRBD1 | TGTGCCATCAGTTCTCAAGGACAGGGGGACACTGAAGCTTTCTTT | CAISSQGQGDTEAFF
TRBJ1-1 | . | TRBV6-1 | TRBD1 | TGTGCCAGCATTCTACAGGGGGCCGTGAACACTGAAGCTTTCTTT | CASILQGAVNTEAFF
TRBJ1-2 | . | TRBV11-2 | . | TGTGCCAGCACCCAGGCAGGCGGGGGGGATGGCTACACCTTC | CASTQAGGGDGYTF
TRBJ1-6 | . | TRBV18 | TRBD1 | TGTGCCAGCTCAGCGACAGGGGAACCCCTCCACTTT | CASSATGEPLHF
TRBJ1-1 | . | TRBV5-1 | TRBD1 | TGCGCCAGCAGCACAGGACAGGGGAACACTGAAGCTTTCTTT | CASSTGQGNTEAFF
TRBJ2-1 | . | TRBV15 | TRBD2 | TGTGCCACCAGCACCACCGGGACTAGCGGGGGGGCCAGCCTTGAGCAGTTCTTC | CATSTTGTSGGASLEQFF
TRBJ1-2 | . | TRBV5-1 | . | TGCGCCAGCAGCTTGGAACTGGACACGAACTATGGCTACACCTTC | CASSLELDTNYGYTF
TRBJ1-1 | few | TRBV6-5 | . | TGTGCCAGCAGTTACCGGGGGGGTGAAGCTTTCTTT | CASSYRGGEAFF
TRBJ2-1 | . | TRBV7-9 | . | TGTGCCAGCAGCCCCATCCGAGCGGACAATGAGCAGTTCTTC | CASSPIRADNEQFF
TRBJ2-1 | . | TRBV7-6 | . | TGTGCCAGCAGCTTACTGGGGGCTAGTTACAATGAGCAGTTCTTC | CASSLLGASYNEQFF
TRBJ1-2 | . | TRBV7-2 | TRBD1 | TGTGCCAGCAGTCTTCAGGGACAGGGGATCGGGAACTATGGCTACACCTTC | CASSLQGQGIGNYGYTF
TRBJ1-1 | . | TRBV5-1 | . | TGCGCCAGCAGCTTGACAGGGACCACTGAAGCTTTCTTT | CASSLTGTTEAFF
TRBJ1-1 | . | TRBV29-1 | . | TGCAGCGTTGATCACTCGGGCAAGGACAGTGGGACTGAAGCTTTCTTT | CSVDHSGKDSGTEAFF
TRBJ2-1 | . | TRBV19 | TRBD2 | TGTGCCAGTAGTATCAGGTTAGCGGGAGACCTTTACAATGAGCAGTTCTTC | CASSIRLAGDLYNEQFF
TRBJ1-5 | . | TRBV5-1 | . | TGCGCCAGCAGTCCAACCGGGTCTAGCAATCAGCCCCAGCATTTT | CASSPTGSSNQPQHF
TRBJ1-3 | . | TRBV30 | . | TGTGCCTGGTTCCGTATCTCTGGAAACACCATATATTTT | CAWFRISGNTIYF
TRBJ2-7 | . | TRBV6-5 | TRBD1 | TGTGCCAGCAGTTACTCGGCCAGGGGGCAGACCTACGAGCAGTACTTC | CASSYSARGQTYEQYF
TRBJ1-6 | . | TRBV4-1 | TRBD1 | TGCGCCAGCAGCTACGGACAGGGGGGTTCACCCCTCCACTTT | CASSYGQGGSPLHF
TRBJ1-1 | once | TRBV2 | TRBD1 | TGTGCGACAGGGGCGAACACTGAAGCTTTCTTT | CATGANTEAFF
TRBJ1-3 | . | TRBV5-1 | . | TGCGCCAGCAGCTTGGACAGAGCTGGAAACACCATATATTTT | CASSLDRAGNTIYF
TRBJ2-1 | . | TRBV30 | . | TGTGCCTGGAGCGTGGTCCTAGCGAATGAGCAGTTCTTC | CAWSVVLANEQFF
TRBJ2-7 | . | TRBV10-3 | . | TGTGCCATCAGCCACACACCCCCCGAGCAGTACTTC | CAISHTPPEQYF
TRBJ2-7 | . | TRBV28 | TRBD1 | TGTGCCAGCAGGTTTCAGGGGGCTGGGTCCTACGAGCAGTACTTC | CASRFQGAGSYEQYF
TRBJ2-3 | . | TRBV27 | TRBD1 | TGTGCCAGCAGTTTACGGACAGGATTGGATACGCAGTATTTT | CASSLRTGLDTQYF
TRBJ2-2 | . | TRBV9 | . | TGTGCCAGCAGTGAAAGGGGCGGGGGCAACACCGGGGAGCTGTTTTTT | CASSERGGGNTGELFF
TRBJ2-1 | . | TRBV7-6 | TRBD2 | TGTGCCAGCAGCTTGGGACTAGCGGCCTACAATGAGCAGTTCTTC | CASSLGLAAYNEQFF
TRBJ1-1 | few | TRBV29-1 | TRBD1 | TGCAGCGGCGACAGGGGGCGAGTCACTGAAGCTTTCTTT | CSGDRGRVTEAFF
TRBJ2-3 | once | TRBV20-1 | . | TGCAGTGCTAAAGATCGGGACATAGGGTATTTT | CSAKDRDIGYF
TRBJ2-1 | . | TRBV29-1 | TRBD2 | TGCAGCGTTGAACGGGCAGGCCGCCGGCGGGGGGTCAATGAGCAGTTCTTC | CSVERAGRRRGVNEQFF
TRBJ1-4 | . | TRBV27 | TRBD1 | TGTGCCAGCAGTTCTGGGGACAGGGGTGCTAATGAAAAACTGTTTTTT | CASSSGDRGANEKLFF
TRBJ1-3 | . | TRBV19 | . | TGTGCCAGTAAGGTCAGGGCAAACTCTGGAAACACCATATATTTT | CASKVRANSGNTIYF
TRBJ1-1 | . | TRBV30 | TRBD1 | TGTGCCTGGAGTACCGACAGGGGAACTGAAGCTTTCTTT | CAWSTDRGTEAFF
TRBJ1-5 | once | TRBV19 | TRBD1 | TGTGCCAGTAGTATAGGAGGGGGACAGGGGAACAATCAGCCCCAGCATTTT | CASSIGGGQGNNQPQHF
TRBJ2-7 | . | TRBV10-2 | TRBD2 | TGCGCGACCCAGCGGGAGTCATACGAGCAGTACTTC | CATQRESYEQYF
TRBJ2-1 | . | TRBV5-4 | TRBD2 | TGTGCCAGCAGCAAAAGCCCGCTACTAGCGGGAGGGCCCGATGAGCAGTTCTTC | CASSKSPLLAGGPDEQFF